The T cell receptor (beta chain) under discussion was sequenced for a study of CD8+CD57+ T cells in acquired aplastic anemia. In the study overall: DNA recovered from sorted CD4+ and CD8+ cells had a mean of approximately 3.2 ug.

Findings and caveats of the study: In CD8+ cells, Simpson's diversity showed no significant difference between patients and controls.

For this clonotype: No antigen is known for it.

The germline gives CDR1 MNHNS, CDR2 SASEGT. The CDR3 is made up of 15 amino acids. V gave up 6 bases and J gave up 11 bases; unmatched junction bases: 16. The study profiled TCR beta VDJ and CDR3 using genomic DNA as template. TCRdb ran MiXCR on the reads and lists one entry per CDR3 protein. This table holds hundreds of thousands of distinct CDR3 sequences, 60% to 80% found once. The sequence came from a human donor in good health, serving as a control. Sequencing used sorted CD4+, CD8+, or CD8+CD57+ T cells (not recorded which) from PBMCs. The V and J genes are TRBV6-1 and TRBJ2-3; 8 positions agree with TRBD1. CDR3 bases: TGTGCCAGCAGAGATTCTGGACAGGGTCTCTTTGAGCAGTATTTT. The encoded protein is CASRDSGQGLFEQYF.